This is a list of T cell receptor beta chains from one sample in a study of T cell repertoires in cytomegalovirus infection. TCRdb called the reads again in MiXCR, with one record for every CDR3 protein. The sample shows roughly 990,000 distinct CDR3 sequences, around a third of them seen only once. What these receptors recognize is not known. The sample was cultured CD8+ T cells from PBMCs, taken from culture after CMV antigen stimulation. All receptors derive from a human donor in good health (CMV status not recorded). Some clones in this sample may be carry-over from other donors' samples. The CDR3 runs from the conserved cysteine through the conserved F or W. D genes are given only for firm matches. Size values are once, few and many counts, or a class for expanded clones, and some rows have none.

V gene: TRBV12-3/TRBV12-4
D gene: -
clone size: few
CDR3 length: 16
J gene: TRBJ1-5
CDR3 protein: CASSLAGLLSNQPQHF
CDR3 DNA: TGTGCCAGCAGTTTGGCGGGGCTTTTGAGCAATCAGCCCCAGCATTTT

V gene: TRBV15
D gene: -
clone size: -
CDR3 length: 16
J gene: TRBJ1-1
CDR3 protein: CATSRGGGLGNTEAFF
CDR3 DNA: TGTGCCACCAGTCGAGGGGGGGGTTTAGGGAACACTGAAGCTTTCTTT

V gene: TRBV20-1
D gene: TRBD1
clone size: -
CDR3 length: 15
J gene: TRBJ1-4
CDR3 protein: CSAPLGTGTNEKLFF
CDR3 DNA: TGCAGTGCTCCCCTGGGGACAGGGACTAATGAAAAACTGTTTTTT

V gene: TRBV6-5
D gene: -
clone size: -
CDR3 length: 14
J gene: TRBJ2-1
CDR3 protein: CASSQDYLGNEQFF
CDR3 DNA: TGTGCCAGCAGTCAAGACTACCTCGGGAATGAGCAGTTCTTC

V gene: TRBV5-6
D gene: -
clone size: few
CDR3 length: 14
J gene: TRBJ2-1
CDR3 protein: CASSLGPPNNEQFF
CDR3 DNA: TGTGCCAGCAGCCTGGGACCTCCCAACAATGAGCAGTTCTTC

V gene: TRBV7-4
D gene: -
clone size: -
CDR3 length: 15
J gene: TRBJ2-2
CDR3 protein: CASSPPAYYTGELFF
CDR3 DNA: TGTGCCAGCAGCCCCCCCGCCTATTACACCGGGGAGCTGTTTTTT

V gene: TRBV27
D gene: TRBD2
clone size: many
CDR3 length: 16
J gene: TRBJ2-1
CDR3 protein: CASSLFSGATYNEQFF
CDR3 DNA: TGTGCCAGCAGTTTATTCAGCGGGGCCACCTACAATGAGCAGTTCTTC

V gene: TRBV27
D gene: -
clone size: -
CDR3 length: 14
J gene: TRBJ2-1
CDR3 protein: CASSSYAGNNEQFF
CDR3 DNA: TGTGCCAGCAGTTCCTACGCAGGCAACAATGAGCAGTTCTTC

V gene: TRBV11-2
D gene: -
clone size: few
CDR3 length: 16
J gene: TRBJ1-1
CDR3 protein: CASSAWVAHSNTEAFF
CDR3 DNA: TGTGCCAGCAGCGCGTGGGTGGCACATTCGAACACTGAAGCTTTCTTT

V gene: TRBV19
D gene: -
clone size: -
CDR3 length: 19
J gene: TRBJ1-5
CDR3 protein: CASSIVLGLGGISNQPQHF
CDR3 DNA: TGTGCCAGTAGTATAGTCCTGGGACTCGGGGGTATCAGCAATCAGCCCCAGCATTTT

V gene: TRBV6-4
D gene: TRBD1
clone size: many
CDR3 length: 14
J gene: TRBJ1-6
CDR3 protein: CASSDSGQHSPLHF
CDR3 DNA: TGTGCCAGCAGTGACTCGGGACAGCATTCACCCCTCCACTTT

V gene: TRBV12-3/TRBV12-4
D gene: -
clone size: -
CDR3 length: 15
J gene: TRBJ2-5
CDR3 protein: CASSPPGGGPTTQYF
CDR3 DNA: TGTGCCAGCAGTCCACCAGGTGGCGGACCAACGACCCAGTACTTC

V gene: TRBV7-9
D gene: -
clone size: many
CDR3 length: 15
J gene: TRBJ2-7
CDR3 protein: CASSYYRDGAYEQYF
CDR3 DNA: TGTGCCAGCAGCTACTACCGGGACGGAGCCTACGAGCAGTACTTC

V gene: TRBV7-9
D gene: TRBD1
clone size: few
CDR3 length: 15
J gene: TRBJ1-1
CDR3 protein: CAAWGDRGMNTEAFF
CDR3 DNA: TGTGCGGCCTGGGGGGACAGGGGGATGAACACTGAAGCTTTCTTT

V gene: TRBV29-1
D gene: TRBD1
clone size: -
CDR3 length: 12
J gene: TRBJ2-1
CDR3 protein: CSVEDTTGAMFF
CDR3 DNA: TGCAGCGTTGAAGACACGACAGGGGCTATGTTCTTC

V gene: TRBV7-6
D gene: -
clone size: -
CDR3 length: 16
J gene: TRBJ1-1
CDR3 protein: CASSSPGVSLNTEAFF
CDR3 DNA: TGTGCCAGCAGCTCGCCGGGAGTCTCCCTGAACACTGAAGCTTTCTTT

V gene: TRBV4-1
D gene: -
clone size: few
CDR3 length: 18
J gene: TRBJ1-1
CDR3 protein: CASSQDPGGRFMNTEAFF
CDR3 DNA: TGCGCCAGCAGCCAAGATCCAGGAGGCAGATTCATGAACACTGAAGCTTTCTTT

V gene: TRBV7-4
D gene: -
clone size: few
CDR3 length: 12
J gene: TRBJ2-7
CDR3 protein: CASSTLPYEQYF
CDR3 DNA: TGTGCCAGCAGCACCCTCCCATACGAGCAGTACTTC

V gene: TRBV2
D gene: -
clone size: -
CDR3 length: 15
J gene: TRBJ2-2
CDR3 protein: CASSEARGNTGELFF
CDR3 DNA: TGTGCCAGCAGTGAAGCCCGGGGTAACACCGGGGAGCTGTTTTTT

V gene: TRBV6-1
D gene: TRBD2
clone size: few
CDR3 length: 17
J gene: TRBJ2-1
CDR3 protein: CASYGITSGITYNEQFF
CDR3 DNA: TGTGCCAGCTACGGGATAACTAGCGGAATTACCTACAATGAGCAGTTCTTC

V gene: TRBV4-1
D gene: TRBD1
clone size: -
CDR3 length: 17
J gene: TRBJ1-1
CDR3 protein: CASSQDLTGTGYHGAFF
CDR3 DNA: TGCGCCAGCAGCCAAGATCTTACCGGGACAGGGTACCACGGGGCTTTCTTT

V gene: TRBV7-8
D gene: -
clone size: few
CDR3 length: 16
J gene: TRBJ1-6
CDR3 protein: CASGIHPSSYNSPLHF
CDR3 DNA: TGTGCCAGCGGGATCCATCCGAGCTCCTATAATTCACCCCTCCACTTT

V gene: TRBV7-9
D gene: -
clone size: many
CDR3 length: 13
J gene: TRBJ1-1
CDR3 protein: CASSLEGPLEAFF
CDR3 DNA: TGTGCCAGCAGCTTAGAAGGCCCCCTTGAAGCTTTCTTT

V gene: TRBV19
D gene: -
clone size: few
CDR3 length: 15
J gene: TRBJ2-7
CDR3 protein: CASSMRKGILGEQYF
CDR3 DNA: TGTGCCAGTAGTATGCGGAAGGGAATTTTGGGGGAGCAGTACTTC

V gene: TRBV19
D gene: TRBD1
clone size: -
CDR3 length: 17
J gene: TRBJ1-1
CDR3 protein: CASSRDRRPRWDTEAFF
CDR3 DNA: TGTGCCAGTAGTAGGGACAGACGACCTCGGTGGGACACTGAAGCTTTCTTT

V gene: TRBV19
D gene: -
clone size: -
CDR3 length: 13
J gene: TRBJ2-5
CDR3 protein: CASSAVFQETQYF
CDR3 DNA: TGTGCCAGTAGTGCGGTGTTCCAAGAGACCCAGTACTTC

V gene: TRBV19
D gene: -
clone size: -
CDR3 length: 13
J gene: TRBJ1-1
CDR3 protein: CASSMARGTEAFF
CDR3 DNA: TGTGCCAGTAGTATGGCGCGAGGGACTGAAGCTTTCTTT

V gene: TRBV28
D gene: -
clone size: -
CDR3 length: 15
J gene: TRBJ1-1
CDR3 protein: CASSLWAEKNTEAFF
CDR3 DNA: TGTGCCAGCAGTTTATGGGCAGAAAAGAACACTGAAGCTTTCTTT